Shown below are 22 T cell receptor beta chains from a single sample sequenced in a study of cytomegalovirus exposure and HLA in healthy donors. PCR primers comprised 60 Vbeta and 13 Jbeta primers. Assay: immunoSEQ multiplex PCR; the TCRdb copy retains only in-frame clones and omits some. The profile shows 210,000 or so clones, over 60% of them singletons. The sequencing input was PBMCs. The receptor source for this set is a man aged 35 to 55 in good health and CMV-seronegative.

In its sample, this clone was seen once. This chain uses TRBV2 with TRBJ1-1; 7 positions match TRBD1. CDR1 and CDR2 from the germline V gene are SNHLY and FYNNEI. V lost 6 bases and J lost 8; bases outside the gene matches: 3. The CDR3 sequence is 11 residues long. The CDR3: CASRETGEAFF. The CDR3 DNA reads as TGTGCCAGCAGGGAGACAGGGGAAGCTTTCTTT.

This clone is a singleton in its sample. In DNA form, the CDR3 reads TGTGCCAGCAGCTTGATAGCGGGCCCGGACTCCTACGAGCAGTACTTC. It encodes CASSLIAGPDSYEQYF. This chain uses TRBV7-2 with TRBJ2-7; 7 bases match TRBD2. The germline V gene encodes CDR1 SGHTA and CDR2 FQGNSA. With 3 bases clipped from V and 0 bases from J, the junction kept 8 bases outside the gene matches. This CDR3 is 16 amino acids long.

This clone has just a few counts. The chain uses TRBV9 and TRBJ1-2; 7 nucleotides align to TRBD1. Looked up from germline, CDR1 is SGDLS and CDR2 is YYNGEE. Unmatched junction bases numbered 9, after V lost 3 bases and J lost 4 bases. The CDR3 length is 15 residues. This CDR3 is CASSAAGTDIYGYTF. Written as DNA, the CDR3 is TGTGCCAGCAGCGCCGCCGGGACAGATATCTATGGCTACACCTTC.

V is TRBV15 and J is TRBJ1-5; no clear D gene. The germline V gene has CDR1 LNHNV and CDR2 YYDKDF (reference sequence). This CDR3 comprises 12 residues. Trimming cost V 1 base and J 10 bases, with 8 bases left between them. CDR3 protein: CATSRARGPQHF. DNA of the CDR3: TGTGCCACCAGCAGAGCCCGGGGACCCCAGCATTTT.

The chain uses TRBV28 and TRBJ2-3, with D unresolved. This CDR3 has 11 residues. V shed 8 bases and J shed 0 bases, with 3 bases lying between them. Germline V lookup: CDR1 MDHEN, CDR2 SYDVKM. As DNA, the CDR3 is TGTGCCAGCCGGAGCACAGATACGCAGTATTTT. Protein sequence: CASRSTDTQYF.

The J gene is TRBJ2-5, the V gene TRBV2; maybe TRBD2 (6 bases). Germline CDR1 reads SNHLY; CDR2 reads FYNNEI. This CDR3 has 16 amino acids. The V and J ends lost 4 bases and 5 bases respectively, with 20 bases between them. DNA of the CDR3: TGTGCCAGCAGTGGATTTATTTCGGGGGAGGAGGAGACCCAGTACTTC. Its protein product is CASSGFISGEEETQYF.

This clone turned up a few times. The chain recombines TRBV5-8 with TRBJ2-7; D is perhaps TRBD1 (5 bases). With 0 bases removed from V and 6 bases from J, the gap between germline ends came to 22 bases. Per germline, CDR1 SGHTS and CDR2 YDEGEE. The CDR3 consists of 17 residues. The CDR3 here is CASSLVAAGMVEGEQYF. The CDR3 nucleotides are TGTGCCAGCAGCTTGGTTGCGGCAGGGATGGTAGAAGGCGAGCAGTACTTC.

The chain joins TRBV10-3 to TRBJ1-4, with no clear D. The CDR3 has 15 amino acids. Trimming cost V 2 bases and J 1 base, with 8 bases left between them. Germline assignment: CDR1 ENHRY and CDR2 SYGVKD. The CDR3 bases are TGTGCCATCAGTGAGGGAGCGCTAACTAATGAAAAACTGTTTTTT. Its translation is CAISEGALTNEKLFF.

V and J are TRBV7-2 and TRBJ2-2, with 12 bases matching TRBD1. CDR1 is SGHTA, CDR2 FQGNSA, per germline. The CDR3 extends over 19 amino acids. V dropped 5 bases and J dropped 4; count of bases not matched to a gene: 14. The CDR3 DNA reads TGTGCCAGCAGCCCCCGGGACAGGGGGCGCGTAAGGCGCACCGGGGAGCTGTTTTTT. It codes for CASSPRDRGRVRRTGELFF.

V and J are TRBV14 and TRBJ1-2; D unclear. The CDR3 extends over 11 amino acids. V was cut by 8 bases and J by 4 bases, with 8 bases left in between. Germline loops: CDR1 SGHDN, CDR2 FVKESK. CDR3 nucleotides: TGTGCCAGCTCCCGGGGCTATGGCTACACCTTC. This sequence encodes CASSRGYGYTF.

The chain couples TRBV6-5 to TRBJ2-7; TRBD1 aligns across 10 bases. Trimming removed 5 bases from V and 3 bases from J; junction bases left unmatched: 7. CDR1 and CDR2 (germline): MNHEY, SVGAGI. The CDR3 contains 15 residues. The CDR3 DNA reads TGTGCCAGCAGTGCAACGGGACAGGGGTTCTACGAGCAGTACTTC. Translated: CASSATGQGFYEQYF.

V usage is TRBV27 and J usage is TRBJ1-2; TRBD1 matches at 8 bases. Per germline, CDR1 MNHEY and CDR2 SMNVEV (reference sequence). Trimming cost V 2 bases and J 6 bases; bases outside gene matches: 5. This CDR3 comprises 14 residues. CDR3 sequence reads: CASSLQGARDGYTF. CDR3 bases: TGTGCCAGCAGTTTACAGGGGGCCAGGGATGGCTACACCTTC.

V gene TRBV19 combines with J gene TRBJ1-1, with D perhaps matching TRBD1 (5 bases). Germline CDR1 reads LNHDA; CDR2 reads SQIVND (reference sequence). This CDR3 has 16 amino acids. Trimming left V 0 bases short and J 0 bases short, with 11 bases between. The CDR3 DNA sequence: TGTGCCAGTAGTATAGACCCCGACAGCCTGAACACTGAAGCTTTCTTT. This sequence encodes CASSIDPDSLNTEAFF.

The J gene is TRBJ1-3, the V gene TRBV2; no clear D. The CDR3 contains 14 residues. V lost 3 bases to trimming and J lost 0 bases, with 6 bases between them. From germline, CDR1 is SNHLY and CDR2 FYNNEI. CDR3 bases: TGTGCCAGCAGTGACGGGAACTCTGGAAACACCATATATTTT. Translation gives CASSDGNSGNTIYF. The whole variable domain, remainder taken from reference TRBV2 and TRBJ1-3, is EPEVTQTPSHQVTQMGQEVILRCVPISNHLYFYWYRQILGQKVEFLVSFYNNEISEKSEIFDDQFSVERPDGSNFTLKIRSTKLEDSAMYFCASSDGNSGNTIYFGEGSWLTVV.

This clone was seen just once. The chain is built from TRBV15 and TRBJ1-1, with D perhaps matching TRBD1 (6 bases). Germline V CDR1 and CDR2: LNHNV, YYDKDF (reference sequence). V lost 3 bases to trimming and J lost 5 bases, with 16 bases between them. The CDR3 runs to 15 residues. The chain's CDR3 is CATSSGSGAGTEAFF. The DNA of the CDR3 is TGTGCCACCAGCAGTGGCTCAGGGGCGGGTACTGAAGCTTTCTTT.

The rearrangement joins TRBV30 to TRBJ2-5; the D gene is possibly TRBD2 (6 bases). Germline V gives CDR1 GTSNPN, CDR2 SVGIG (reference sequence). The V end lost 0 bases, the J end lost 5 bases, and 13 bases lay between the germline ends. This CDR3 comprises 14 residues. The CDR3 region is CAWSVYGLAETQYF. CDR3 sequence (DNA): TGTGCCTGGAGTGTATATGGGCTAGCGGAGACCCAGTACTTC.

This chain links TRBV7-9 with TRBJ1-4; no reliable D call. The V end lost 2 bases, the J end lost 8 bases, and 9 bases lay between the germline ends. The CDR3 is 13 residues long. Germline assignment: CDR1 SEHNR and CDR2 FQNEAQ (reference sequence). This CDR3 reads CASSLSESEKLFF. DNA of the CDR3: TGTGCCAGCAGCTTATCCGAAAGCGAAAAACTGTTTTTT.

The chain recombines TRBV6-1 with TRBJ1-5; TRBD1 matches at 10 bases. Per the germline V gene, CDR1 is MNHNS and CDR2 is SASEGT. J lost 5 bases, V lost 3 bases, and 4 bases had no gene match. The CDR3 loop spans 15 amino acids. CDR3 amino acids: CASSEQGTGDQPQHF. CDR3 DNA: TGTGCCAGCAGTGAGCAGGGGACAGGGGATCAGCCCCAGCATTTT.

V is TRBV28 and J is TRBJ2-1; the match to TRBD1 covers 9 bases. V gave up 6 bases and J gave up 8 bases; unmatched junction bases: 8. CDR3 length: 14 amino acids. Germline CDR1 reads MDHEN; CDR2 reads SYDVKM. This CDR3 is CASSSGTGIYEQFF. The CDR3 region has the DNA TGTGCCAGCAGCTCCGGGACAGGGATTTATGAGCAGTTCTTC.

V and J are TRBV6-5 and TRBJ2-7, with 10 bases aligning to TRBD1. CDR3 length: 14 residues. The germline V gene has CDR1 MNHEY and CDR2 SVGAGI. V dropped 5 bases and J dropped 3; count of bases not matched to a gene: 4. The CDR3 loop is CASSKDRGIYEQYF. The CDR3 DNA is TGTGCCAGCAGTAAGGACAGGGGGATCTACGAGCAGTACTTC.

CDR3: CASSLGGNGNTEAFF. CDR3 nucleotide sequence: TGTGCCAGCTCACTCGGGGGGAATGGGAACACTGAAGCTTTCTTT. The chain recombines TRBV18 with TRBJ1-1, with D maybe TRBD1 (5 bases). V shed 4 bases and J shed 1 base, with 13 bases lying between them. The CDR3 sequence is 15 residues long. Germline V gene sequence: CDR1 KGHSH, CDR2 LQKENI.

The chain carries TRBV10-3 and TRBJ1-2, with D possibly matching TRBD1 (5 bases). Germline values: CDR1 ENHRY, CDR2 SYGVKD. This CDR3 region has 14 residues. The V end lost 0 bases, the J end lost 7 bases, and 12 bases lay between the germline ends. DNA for the CDR3: TGTGCCATCAGTGAGTCTAAGGGGCATGGTGGCTACACCTTC. Translated: CAISESKGHGGYTF.